The 26 T cell receptor beta chains presented below share a single source sample, sequenced in a study of identical twins (dated by TCRdb to 2015 to 2016). Library preparation used 5' RACE. Sequencing instrument: Illumina HiSeq 2000. TCRdb reanalyzed the raw reads on its own, using fastp at Q25 for trimming and MiXCR for clone calling, and kept in-frame beta chains. Duplicate CDR3 protein sequences are folded into a single record with the most common DNA and genes. This sample holds around 530,000 distinct CDR3 sequences; about 16% were observed only once. The ten largest clones take up about 0.47% of the sample. These data also featured in a second study, about yellow fever vaccine responses in identical twins.

Sequencing input: CD4+ T cells sorted from blood. These receptors all stem from a woman aged 18-29 years in good health.

The chain joins TRBV29-1 to TRBJ1-4; maybe TRBD1 (5 bases). The CDR3 extends over 15 amino acids. Deletions cut 6 bases from V and 3 bases from J, with 17 bases between. In germline, CDR1 is SQVTM, CDR2 ANQGSEA. The CDR3 bases are TGCAGCGTCATGAGCCCGGGACGGTCTAATGAAAAACTGTTTTTT. Residues: CSVMSPGRSNEKLFF.

This clonotype was recorded a few times. V is TRBV7-6 and J is TRBJ2-7; TRBD1 matches at 7 bases. With V trimmed by 8 bases and J by 0 bases, 10 bases remained unmatched. Germline CDR1 is SGHVS and CDR2 is FNYEAQ. The CDR3 loop spans 15 amino acids. This CDR3 reads CASPPHGQASYEQYF. The CDR3 nucleotides read TGTGCCAGCCCTCCCCATGGACAGGCCTCCTACGAGCAGTACTTC.

This chain links TRBV28 with TRBJ2-7, with D perhaps TRBD1 or TRBD2 (5 bases each). The CDR3 length is 13 residues. V was clipped by 7 bases and J by 3 bases, with 13 bases between them. The germline V gene encodes CDR1 MDHEN and CDR2 SYDVKM. The CDR3 DNA sequence: TGTGCCAGCACTCCGGGGCCCCACTACGAGCAGTACTTC. This sequence encodes CASTPGPHYEQYF. Together with reference TRBV28 and TRBJ2-7, the CDR3 gives the full variable domain: DVKVTQSSRYLVKRTGEKVFLECVQDMDHENMFWYRQDPGLGLRLIYFSYDVKMKEKGDIPEGYSVSREKKERFSLILESASTNQTSMYLCASTPGPHYEQYFGPGTRLTVT.

The chain uses TRBV20-1 and TRBJ2-5; the match to TRBD2 covers 10 bases. This CDR3 is built from 18 residues. Germline V CDR1 and CDR2: DFQATT, SNEGSKA (reference sequence). V gave up 3 bases and J gave up 0 bases; unmatched junction bases: 13. This chain's CDR3 is CSARGASGGLGYQETQYF. The CDR3 region has the DNA TGCAGTGCTAGGGGGGCTAGCGGGGGCCTCGGGTACCAAGAGACCCAGTACTTC.

This clonotype showed up just a few times. The chain combines TRBV20-1 with TRBJ1-2; 10 positions agree with TRBD1. Trimming took 2 bases from V and 4 from J; bases not matched to a gene: 7. CDR1 and CDR2 (germline): DFQATT, SNEGSKA (reference sequence). The CDR3 is 15 residues long. The CDR3, as DNA: TGCAGTGCTAGACTGGGACAGGGGTCCCCCTATGGCTACACCTTC. This codes for CSARLGQGSPYGYTF.

V is TRBV7-2 and J is TRBJ1-4; no definite D call. The CDR3 has 14 residues. V lost 3 bases and J lost 3, with 8 bases in between. Germline-derived CDR1 and CDR2 are SGHTA and FQGNSA. The CDR3 coding sequence is TGTGCCAGCAGCTTCGGAGCTTCTAATGAAAAACTGTTTTTT. It translates to CASSFGASNEKLFF.

This clonotype occurred a few times. The chain recombines TRBV25-1 with TRBJ2-1; TRBD2 agrees at 7 bases. This CDR3 has 16 residues. Germline CDR1 reads MGHDK; CDR2 reads SYGVNS. V gave up 2 bases and J gave up 0 bases; unmatched junction bases: 4. The CDR3 DNA reads TGTGCCAGCAGTGAAAGGGGCGGGAGCTCCTACAATGAGCAGTTCTTC. Its protein product is CASSERGGSSYNEQFF.

This clonotype showed up just a few times. The chain recombines TRBV15 with TRBJ2-1; 12 bases map to TRBD1. The CDR3 is made up of 17 amino acids. V was pared by 0 bases and J by 7 bases, with 7 bases of the junction left unmatched. Germline lookup yields CDR1 LNHNV and CDR2 YYDKDF (reference sequence). CDR3 amino acids: CATSRDLGQGARNEQFF. CDR3 bases: TGTGCCACCAGCAGAGATTTGGGACAGGGGGCGAGAAATGAGCAGTTCTTC.

This clonotype occurred a few times. The V call is TRBV12-3 or TRBV12-4, the J call TRBJ2-1, with D unclear. V lost 7 bases and J 2 bases, leaving 9 bases between the germline ends. The CDR3 sequence is 13 residues long. The CDR3 reads CASIGPPYNEQFF. DNA for the CDR3: TGTGCCAGCATCGGGCCCCCCTACAATGAGCAGTTCTTC.

The J gene is TRBJ2-3, the V gene TRBV4-1, with 11 positions matching TRBD2. Per germline, CDR1 MGHRA and CDR2 YSYEKL. This CDR3 spans 19 amino acids. Trimming at V came to 3 bases and at J to 1 base, leaving 12 bases not matched to a gene. CDR3 DNA: TGCGCCAGCAGCCAGAGTTGGGCTAGCGGGAGGCTGGGCACAGATACGCAGTATTTT. As protein: CASSQSWASGRLGTDTQYF.

The chain has TRBV7-2 and TRBJ2-2; a weak D match, TRBD1 (6 bases). Trimming cost V 7 bases and J 5 bases, with 14 bases left between them. The CDR3 is 14 amino acids. Germline values: CDR1 SGHTA, CDR2 FQGNSA. The CDR3 reads CASTTGHRTGELFF. In nucleotides, the CDR3 is TGTGCCAGCACCACGGGACATAGGACCGGGGAGCTGTTTTTT.

The sample holds a few counts of this clonotype. V is TRBV3-1 and J is TRBJ1-2, with D unclear. V lost 3 bases, J lost 4 bases, and 6 bases lay in between. Germline loops: CDR1 LGHDT, CDR2 YNNKEL (reference sequence). The CDR3 has 12 residues. This CDR3 reads CASSHSSYGYTF. The CDR3 nucleotides are TGTGCCAGCAGCCATTCATCCTATGGCTACACCTTC.

This clonotype appeared a few times. This chain joins TRBV11-2 and TRBJ2-7; the match to TRBD2 covers 11 bases. J gave up 7 bases and V 5 bases, and 4 bases lay outside the gene matches. The CDR3 covers 13 residues. The germline gives CDR1 SGHAT, CDR2 FQNNGV. The CDR3 loop reads CASSPRLAGEQYV. The CDR3 DNA reads as TGTGCCAGCAGCCCCCGACTAGCGGGAGAGCAGTACGTC.

Ten or more counts support this clonotype. J is TRBJ2-3 and V is TRBV5-5, with 7 bases identical to TRBD2. V lost 2 bases to trimming and J lost 2 bases; unmatched junction nucleotides: 2. The CDR3 spans 14 residues. CDR1 and CDR2 from the germline V gene are SGHKS and YYEKEE (reference sequence). The chain's CDR3 is CASSLAGHTDTQYF. The CDR3 region has the DNA TGTGCCAGCAGCTTAGCGGGGCACACAGATACGCAGTATTTT.

As for this clonotype: This may come from a read error, since a much larger clone is one base off. The chain recombines TRBV29-1 with TRBJ2-1; 9 bases align to TRBD1. V shed 7 bases, J shed 9 bases, and the junction held 4 bases outside the gene matches. Germline assignment: CDR1 SQVTM and CDR2 ANQGSEA. This CDR3 is built from 11 residues. Written as DNA, the CDR3 is TGCAGCGAAACAGGGGGCCGTGAGCAGTTCTTC. Translated: CSETGGREQFF.

This clonotype was seen at least ten times. V and J are TRBV4-1 and TRBJ1-2; no definite D call. This CDR3 has 12 amino acids. Looked up from germline, CDR1 is MGHRA and CDR2 is YSYEKL. The V end lost 1 base, the J end lost 8 bases, and 8 bases lay between the germline ends. CDR3 in amino acids: CASSQGGRGYTF. In DNA, the CDR3 is TGCGCCAGCAGCCAAGGAGGCCGGGGCTACACCTTC.

This clonotype has just a few counts. This sequence joins TRBV2 and TRBJ2-2; maybe TRBD2 (6 bases). Germline CDR1 SNHLY, CDR2 FYNNEI. Trimming pared 6 bases from V and 5 bases from J, leaving 16 bases between. The CDR3 totals 15 residues. The DNA of the CDR3 is TGTGCCAGCAGCCCTAGGGGCGGGGTAACCGGGGAGCTGTTTTTT. The encoded protein is CASSPRGGVTGELFF.

The rearrangement joins TRBV7-3 to TRBJ2-1, with D perhaps TRBD2 (6 bases). The length of the CDR3 is 14 residues. Germline V gene sequence: CDR1 SGHTA, CDR2 FQGTGA. V gave up 6 bases and J gave up 8 bases, with 17 bases separating them. CDR3 nucleotides: TGTGCCAGCAGGCGCGGGAACCCGGGGGATGAGCAGTTCTTC. It encodes CASRRGNPGDEQFF.

V usage is TRBV7-8 and J usage is TRBJ2-7; TRBD2 matches at 13 bases. V was clipped by 4 bases and J by 0 bases; unmatched bases: 9. Germline values: CDR1 SGHVS, CDR2 FQNEAQ. This CDR3 is built from 18 residues. In nucleotides, the CDR3 is TGTGCCAGCAGCTCTGGGACTAGCGGGACCTATAACTCCTACGAGCAGTACTTC. It specifies CASSSGTSGTYNSYEQYF. Together with reference TRBV7-8 and TRBJ2-7, the CDR3 gives the full variable domain: GAGVSQSPRYKVAKRGQDVALRCDPISGHVSLFWYQQALGQGPEFLTYFQNEAQLDKSGLPSDRFFAERPEGSVSTLKIQRTQQEDSAVYLCASSSGTSGTYNSYEQYFGPGTRLTVT.

Ten or more counts support this clonotype. The rearrangement uses TRBV5-1 and TRBJ2-1; tentative D call: TRBD2 (6 bases). Germline values: CDR1 SGHRS, CDR2 YFSETQ. This CDR3 spans 22 amino acids. Between the trimmed V and J ends, which lost 0 bases and 0 bases, there was a span of 28 bases. CDR3 DNA sequence: TGCGCCAGCAGCTTGGTCGGGCCTTTGGGGGGATACCGGTCTAGCTCCTACAATGAGCAGTTCTTC. It specifies CASSLVGPLGGYRSSSYNEQFF. Based on the CDR3 plus reference TRBV5-1 and TRBJ2-1, the full variable domain is KAGVTQTPRYLIKTRGQQVTLSCSPISGHRSVSWYQQTPGQGLQFLFEYFSETQRNKGNFPGRFSGRQFSNSRSEMNVSTLELGDSALYLCASSLVGPLGGYRSSSYNEQFFGPGTRLTVL.

This clonotype has more than one count but fewer than ten. The chain uses TRBV3-1 and TRBJ2-1; 8 bases are shared with TRBD2. This CDR3 has 16 residues. V was pared by 0 bases and J by 4 bases, with 5 bases of the junction left unmatched. Germline CDR1 reads LGHDT; CDR2 reads YNNKEL (reference sequence). CDR3 sequence reads: CASSQDVSGGYNEQFF. CDR3 sequence (DNA): TGTGCCAGCAGCCAAGATGTATCGGGAGGGTACAATGAGCAGTTCTTC.

The table lists this clonotype with many counts. The V and J genes are TRBV12-3 or TRBV12-4 and TRBJ2-7, with D tentatively TRBD1 (6 bases). Trimming left V 2 bases short and J 0 bases short, with 11 bases between. The CDR3 spans 15 residues. The CDR3 nucleotides read TGTGCCAGCAGTTTATTTGACAGGCCCTCCTACGAGCAGTACTTC. Its translation is CASSLFDRPSYEQYF.

The V gene is TRBV4-1, the J gene TRBJ2-2; tentatively, D is TRBD1 or TRBD2 (6 bases each). The CDR3 runs 13 residues. Germline loops: CDR1 MGHRA, CDR2 YSYEKL. Trimming removed 2 bases from V and 7 bases from J, with 8 bases in between. CDR3 nucleotides: TGCGCCAGCAGCCAAAGGGGGGACGGGGAGCTGTTTTTT. This translates into CASSQRGDGELFF.

This clonotype was observed a few times. V gene TRBV5-1 combines with J gene TRBJ2-7; 8 positions match TRBD2. Losses at the gene ends were 5 bases for V and 2 bases for J; bases not matched to a gene: 12. From germline, CDR1 is SGHRS and CDR2 YFSETQ. The CDR3 spans 16 residues. CDR3 in DNA: TGCGCCAGCAGTCTCACGGGAGGGGGGCAGGCCTACGAGCAGTACTTC. This gives the protein CASSLTGGGQAYEQYF.

In this sample, this clonotype turned up a few times. V is TRBV5-1 and J is TRBJ2-1; D not certain. This CDR3 spans 15 amino acids. V shed 4 bases and J shed 6 bases, with 17 bases lying between them. Germline V gene data show CDR1 as SGHRS and CDR2 as YFSETQ. The chain's CDR3 is CASSLESYHFNEQFF. The DNA for the CDR3 is TGCGCCAGCAGCCTGGAGTCGTACCATTTCAATGAGCAGTTCTTC.

V and J are TRBV20-1 and TRBJ2-7, with 11 bases identical to TRBD2. From germline, CDR1 is DFQATT and CDR2 SNEGSKA (reference sequence). Germline trimming cut 4 bases from V and 0 bases from J; bases unmatched to any gene: 5. The length of the CDR3 is 15 residues. CDR3 sequence (DNA): TGCAGTGCTATGACTAGCGGGGCCAGCTCCTACGAGCAGTACTTC. This encodes CSAMTSGASSYEQYF.